This T cell receptor (beta chain) was sequenced in a study of blood T cell repertoires in COVID-19. In the original processing: Reference gene primer amplification in the assay estimated nucleated cell counts. The table came from immunoSEQ multiplex PCR; TCRdb's copy has only in-frame clones and leaves some out. D and trimming were read from the DNA, whereas the V and J calls and clone size are those reported in that table. The sample holds some 200,000 clones; 89% are singletons and the top ten take over 7%. This CDR3 is 16 amino acids long. Germline V gene sequence: CDR1 LNHDA, CDR2 SQIVND (reference sequence). V was trimmed by 4 bases and J by 4 bases, leaving 17 bases between them.

The chain combines TRBV19 with TRBJ1-5; D is unresolved. This clonotype was sampled from a woman between 18 and 30 years old who had recovered from COVID-19. The sequenced sample consisted of PBMCs or T cells enriched from blood (not recorded which). CDR3 DNA: TGTGCCAGTAGTAAGAACAAACTAGACGGGAATCAGCCCCAGCATTTT. It yields the protein CASSKNKLDGNQPQHF.